Presented here are 25 T cell receptor beta chains from one specimen sequenced in a study of T-cell memory formation after mild COVID-19. MiXCR, applied by TCRdb to the 5' RACE reads, yields one record per CDR3 protein. This sample has 470,000 or so distinct CDR3 sequences; around a sixth occur once, and the top ten carry 9% to 15%. Material for sequencing was PBMCs or a T cell subset sorted from them (not recorded which). These receptors all stem from an adult woman who had mild COVID-19 (a few samples of this study predate the infection). Cell type and time point are not known.

This clonotype came up a few times. V is TRBV5-1 and J is TRBJ1-1; D call uncertain. This CDR3 contains 13 residues. Germline values: CDR1 SGHRS, CDR2 YFSETQ. Trimming stripped 3 bases from V and 1 base from J, with 7 bases between. The CDR3 nucleotides read TGCGCCAGCAGCTCCGGAGAGAACACTGAAGCTTTCTTT. Its translation: CASSSGENTEAFF.

V is TRBV12-3 or TRBV12-4 and J is TRBJ2-4, with TRBD1 matching 10 bases. This CDR3 contains 19 residues. The trim removed 6 bases at V and 6 bases at J, leaving 20 bases unmatched. The CDR3 DNA reads as TGTGCCAGCAGGAACCGGGACAGGGGATTGGGGGCTGGGGGAAACATTCAGTACTTC. Residues: CASRNRDRGLGAGGNIQYF.

At least ten counts were recorded for this clonotype. The genes are TRBV9 and TRBJ2-1; 10 bases align to TRBD2. This CDR3 comprises 20 residues. J gave up 0 bases and V 4 bases, and 16 bases lay outside the gene matches. Germline CDR1 SGDLS, CDR2 YYNGEE. CDR3 in amino acids: CASSSQGLAALAHSYNEQFF. The CDR3 DNA follows: TGTGCCAGCAGCTCCCAAGGACTAGCGGCTCTAGCTCACTCCTACAATGAGCAGTTCTTC.

The sample holds many counts of this clonotype. The rearrangement joins TRBV5-1 to TRBJ1-2; 10 bases line up with TRBD1. The CDR3 extends over 15 amino acids. V lost 0 bases, J lost 7 bases, and 6 bases stayed unmatched. Germline CDR1 reads SGHRS; CDR2 reads YFSETQ. CDR3 in amino acids: CASSLEGTGVRGYTF. Written as DNA, the CDR3 is TGCGCCAGCAGCTTGGAAGGGACAGGGGTCCGTGGCTACACCTTC. The entire variable domain, with the rest obtained from reference TRBV5-1 and TRBJ1-2, is as follows: KAGVTQTPRYLIKTRGQQVTLSCSPISGHRSVSWYQQTPGQGLQFLFEYFSETQRNKGNFPGRFSGRQFSNSRSEMNVSTLELGDSALYLCASSLEGTGVRGYTFGSGTRLTVV.

The chain combines TRBV28 with TRBJ2-7; 9 nucleotides agree with TRBD1. V trimming: 4 bases; J trimming: 9 bases; junction bases outside the gene matches: 7. The CDR3 is made up of 13 amino acids. Germline CDR1 and CDR2: MDHEN and SYDVKM. Here the CDR3 DNA reads TGTGCCAGCAGTTCGGGACAGGGAAGGGGGCAGTACTTC. Translated, it gives CASSSGQGRGQYF.

The V call is TRBV9, the J call TRBJ2-7; 9 nucleotides agree with TRBD1. The length of the CDR3 is 17 residues. In germline, CDR1 is SGDLS, CDR2 YYNGEE. V gave up 0 bases and J gave up 3 bases; unmatched junction bases: 10. The CDR3 loop is CASSVARRDRVFYEQYF. In DNA, the CDR3 is TGTGCCAGCAGCGTAGCCCGCCGGGACAGGGTCTTCTACGAGCAGTACTTC.

This clonotype was counted a few times. The V call is TRBV20-1, the J call TRBJ2-1; 10 bases match TRBD2. CDR3 length: 16 residues. V gave up 5 bases and J gave up 3 bases; unmatched junction bases: 10. Germline CDR1 and CDR2: DFQATT and SNEGSKA (reference sequence). CDR3 nucleotides: TGCAGTGCTGTTGGGGCTAGCGGGAGAGTCTACAATGAGCAGTTCTTC. It encodes CSAVGASGRVYNEQFF.

The J gene is TRBJ2-1, the V gene TRBV24-1; TRBD2 agrees at 7 bases. The CDR3 consists of 12 residues. The V segment lost 10 bases and the J segment 8 bases; nucleotides outside the gene matches: 7. CDR1 is KGHDR and CDR2 is SFDVKD in the germline V gene. CDR3 DNA sequence: TGTGCCACAGGGAGGGCGGGCGATGAGCAGTTCTTC. Its protein is CATGRAGDEQFF.

This chain uses TRBV6-5 with TRBJ1-2; the match to TRBD1 covers 8 bases. V lost 6 bases, J lost 4 bases, and 10 bases stayed unmatched. The CDR3 has 15 residues. Germline V lookup: CDR1 MNHEY, CDR2 SVGAGI. The CDR3 sequence is CASSLHFTGGYGYTF. CDR3 bases: TGTGCCAGCAGCCTACACTTCACAGGGGGCTATGGCTACACCTTC.

Only a few counts were recorded for this clonotype. The chain employs TRBV5-6 and TRBJ2-2; D is undetermined. Germline V gene sequence: CDR1 SGHDT, CDR2 YYEEEE. This CDR3 comprises 15 residues. With 0 bases removed from V and 8 bases from J, the gap between germline ends came to 14 bases. The DNA of the CDR3 is TGTGCCAGCAGCTTGGAGATGGCGGTCAGGGGGGAGCTGTTTTTT. Its translation: CASSLEMAVRGELFF.

This chain links TRBV12-3 or TRBV12-4 with TRBJ2-1, with D possibly matching TRBD2 (6 bases). V was shortened by 3 bases and J by 7 bases, with 10 bases between the two germline ends. The CDR3 is 13 residues long. The chain's CDR3 is CASSFLARNEQFF. In DNA form, the CDR3 reads TGTGCCAGCAGTTTCCTAGCGCGGAATGAGCAGTTCTTC.

This clonotype has just a few counts. The chain combines TRBV5-1 with TRBJ1-1; 11 positions agree with TRBD1. The length of the CDR3 is 15 residues. Unmatched junction bases numbered 6, after V lost 4 bases and J lost 4 bases. In germline, CDR1 is SGHRS, CDR2 YFSETQ. CDR3 protein: CASSPQDRGLTEAFF. CDR3 nucleotide sequence: TGCGCCAGCAGCCCGCAGGACAGGGGGCTCACTGAAGCTTTCTTT.

This clonotype was detected only once. The V and J genes are TRBV5-6 and TRBJ2-7, with a possible D match to TRBD1 (5 bases). The CDR3 runs 13 residues. Germline lookup yields CDR1 SGHDT and CDR2 YYEEEE. V lost 3 bases to trimming and J lost 3 bases, with 10 bases between them. CDR3 sequence reads: CASSSDTDYEQYF. The CDR3 DNA follows: TGTGCCAGCAGCTCGGACACTGACTACGAGCAGTACTTC.

This chain uses TRBV7-9 with TRBJ1-5; 9 nucleotides agree with TRBD1. Germline CDR1 and CDR2: SEHNR and FQNEAQ (reference sequence). The CDR3 is made up of 16 amino acids. Trimming cost V 5 bases and J 1 base; bases outside gene matches: 6. The CDR3 DNA is TGTGCCAGCAGCACCGGGACAGGGACAAGCAATCAGCCCCAGCATTTT. This encodes CASSTGTGTSNQPQHF.

This chain connects TRBV5-1 to TRBJ2-5; 11 bases line up with TRBD2. V shed 0 bases, J shed 5 bases, and the junction held 3 bases outside the gene matches. CDR3 length: 15 residues. Germline V gene sequence: CDR1 SGHRS, CDR2 YFSETQ. CDR3 in DNA: TGCGCCAGCAGCTTGGGTAGCGGGGGGGCCGAGACCCAGTACTTC. Its protein product is CASSLGSGGAETQYF.

In its sample, this clonotype was seen a few times. CDR3 bases: TGTGCCAGCAGGACGAGAGGCGGAGGGGGAACCTACGAGCAGTACTTC. It specifies CASRTRGGGGTYEQYF. The rearrangement uses TRBV7-2 and TRBJ2-7; D tentatively fits TRBD1 or TRBD2 (6 bases each). From germline, CDR1 is SGHTA and CDR2 FQGNSA. Trimming shortened V by 6 bases and J by 2 bases, and 20 bases separated the two germline ends. This CDR3 is built from 16 residues.

As DNA, the CDR3 is TGTGCCATCAGTGAGGGAACCGAGCAGTACTTC. Protein: CAISEGTEQYF. The rearrangement uses TRBV10-3 and TRBJ2-7; D gene uncertain. The germline V gene encodes CDR1 ENHRY and CDR2 SYGVKD. The CDR3 is made up of 11 amino acids. Trimming removed 2 bases from V and 6 bases from J, with 5 bases in between.

This clonotype was seen only a few times. V usage is TRBV12-3 or TRBV12-4 and J usage is TRBJ1-5, with a tentative D call TRBD1 (5 bases). This CDR3 spans 15 amino acids. V was pared by 3 bases and J by 4 bases, with 13 bases between. CDR3 DNA sequence: TGTGCCAGCAGTTTGGGGCAACCCAGTAATCAGCCCCAGCATTTT. Protein: CASSLGQPSNQPQHF.

The table lists this clonotype with a few counts. The V and J genes are TRBV10-3 and TRBJ1-3; a possible D gene is TRBD1 (5 bases). Between the trimmed V and J ends, which lost 0 bases and 0 bases, there was a span of 9 bases. CDR1 and CDR2 (germline): ENHRY, SYGVKD. The CDR3 is 16 amino acids. The CDR3 DNA reads TGTGCCATCAGTGAGTCACACAGGCCCTCTGGAAACACCATATATTTT. This translates into CAISESHRPSGNTIYF.

The rearrangement links TRBV4-1 to TRBJ1-5; D perhaps matches TRBD1 (5 bases). Germline CDR1 and CDR2: MGHRA and YSYEKL. Trimming cost V 1 base and J 6 bases, with 16 bases left between them. The CDR3 has 16 residues. CDR3 loop: CASSQALGLRSQPQHF. As DNA, the CDR3 is TGCGCCAGCAGCCAAGCGCTGGGGCTAAGGAGTCAGCCCCAGCATTTT.

This chain links TRBV5-4 with TRBJ2-1; TRBD2 matches at 15 bases. V trimming: 3 bases; J trimming: 8 bases; junction bases outside the gene matches: 3. The germline V gene encodes CDR1 SGHNT and CDR2 YYREEE (reference sequence). The CDR3 sequence is 15 residues long. This CDR3 is CASSSWTSGRDEQFF. DNA of the CDR3: TGTGCCAGCAGCTCATGGACTAGCGGGAGGGATGAGCAGTTCTTC.

This clonotype was counted a few times. The CDR3 DNA follows: TGTGCCACCAGCAGAGAGGGGAAAACCTCTGGGGCCAACGTCCTGACTTTC. Its translation is CATSREGKTSGANVLTF. The V gene is TRBV15, the J gene TRBJ2-6; D call uncertain. V lost 0 bases and J lost 0, with 9 bases in between. Germline V gene sequence: CDR1 LNHNV, CDR2 YYDKDF (reference sequence). The CDR3 is 17 amino acids.

This clonotype was observed a handful of times. The rearrangement uses TRBV7-9 and TRBJ2-7; D possibly corresponds to TRBD1 (6 bases). Germline V gene lookup returns CDR1 SEHNR and CDR2 FQNEAQ (reference sequence). This CDR3 comprises 15 residues. The V end was cut by 4 bases, the J end by 2 bases, with 15 bases between. CDR3 DNA: TGTGCCAGCAGCTCGAACAGGGTCCAACCCTACGAGCAGTACTTC. It yields the protein CASSSNRVQPYEQYF. Combining the CDR3 with reference TRBV7-9 and TRBJ2-7 gives the whole variable domain DTGVSQNPRHKITKRGQNVTFRCDPISEHNRLYWYRQTLGQGPEFLTYFQNEAQLEKSRLLSDRFSAERPKGSFSTLEIQRTEQGDSAMYLCASSSNRVQPYEQYFGPGTRLTVT.

This clonotype was seen ten or more times. The CDR3 nucleotides read TGTGCCAGTAGTATGGGGGTCTCCTACGAGCAGTACTTC. Its translation: CASSMGVSYEQYF. The genes are TRBV19 and TRBJ2-7; D is tentatively TRBD1 or TRBD2 (5 bases each). From germline, CDR1 is LNHDA and CDR2 SQIVND (reference sequence). The V end was cut by 3 bases, the J end by 0 bases, with 6 bases between. This CDR3 region has 13 residues.

J is TRBJ2-7 and V is TRBV4-1; a possible D gene is TRBD1 (6 bases). Germline V gene lookup returns CDR1 MGHRA and CDR2 YSYEKL. The V end lost 4 bases, the J end lost 2 bases, and 18 bases lay between the germline ends. The CDR3 runs 16 residues. The CDR3 nucleotides are TGCGCCAGCAGCCTAGATCCCGGGACACCACCCTACGAGCAGTACTTC. It is translated as CASSLDPGTPPYEQYF.